This T cell receptor beta chain was observed in a study of T cells of healthy individuals. TCRdb independently ran MiXCR on the 5' RACE reads; one entry per CDR3 protein. The sample has roughly 87,000 distinct CDR3 sequences, roughly a sixth seen once; the top ten hold more than 5.5%. The clonotype originates from a human donor in good health.

The CDR3 loop is CSAEDRLLVRNNQPQHF. In nucleotides, the CDR3 is TGCAGTGCAGAGGACAGGTTATTGGTCCGGAACAATCAGCCCCAGCATTTT. The chain links TRBV20-1 to TRBJ1-5; TRBD1 aligns across 7 bases. The junction had 17 bases not matched to a gene; V was cut back by 6 bases and J by 3 bases. CDR1 and CDR2 (germline): DFQATT, SNEGSKA (reference sequence). The CDR3 is 17 residues long.